The subject of this entry is one T cell receptor (beta chain). What it recognizes is unknown. This sample stems from a study of glioma-infiltrating T cells. Amplification of TCR alpha and beta CDR3 regions from RNA used iRepertoire nested multiplex PCR. In TCRdb, the multiplex PCR reads were re-called with MiXCR into one record per CDR3 protein. The profile shows about 180,000 distinct CDR3 sequences, 43% of them singletons. Broader study findings: Tissue and blood shared very few CDR3 sequences. Gliomas, especially low-grade, showed above-expected tissue-blood divergence; non-neoplastic patients showed below.

CDR1 is SGHTA and CDR2 is FQGNSA in the germline V gene. The CDR3 sequence is 14 residues long. J was trimmed by 15 bases and V by 6 bases; bases with no gene match: 16. V usage is TRBV7-2 and J usage is TRBJ2-3; 9 positions agree with TRBD2. This sequence originates from a human donor with low-grade glioma or glioblastoma, undergoing nonglioma brain surgery, or in good health (not recorded which). Material: glioma tissue, nonneoplastic brain tissue, or PBMCs (not recorded which). CDR3 sequence reads: CASSSSGTQPQLYF. CDR3 nucleotides: TGTGCCAGCAGTTCTAGCGGGACCCAACCGCAGTTATATTTT.